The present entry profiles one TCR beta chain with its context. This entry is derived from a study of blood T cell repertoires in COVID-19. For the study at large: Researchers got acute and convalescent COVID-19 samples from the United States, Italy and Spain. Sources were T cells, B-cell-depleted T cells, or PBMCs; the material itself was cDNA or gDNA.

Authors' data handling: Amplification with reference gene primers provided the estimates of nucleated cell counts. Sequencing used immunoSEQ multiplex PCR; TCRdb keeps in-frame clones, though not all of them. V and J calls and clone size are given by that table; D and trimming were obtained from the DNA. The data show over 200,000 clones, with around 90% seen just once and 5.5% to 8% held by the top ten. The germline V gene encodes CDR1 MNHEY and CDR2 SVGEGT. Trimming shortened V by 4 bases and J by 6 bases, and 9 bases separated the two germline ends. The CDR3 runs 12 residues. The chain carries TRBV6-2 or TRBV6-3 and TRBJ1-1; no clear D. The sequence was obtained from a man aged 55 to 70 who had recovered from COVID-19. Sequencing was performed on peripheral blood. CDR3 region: CASSFATAEAFF. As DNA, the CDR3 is TGTGCCAGCAGTTTTGCCACAGCTGAAGCTTTCTTT.